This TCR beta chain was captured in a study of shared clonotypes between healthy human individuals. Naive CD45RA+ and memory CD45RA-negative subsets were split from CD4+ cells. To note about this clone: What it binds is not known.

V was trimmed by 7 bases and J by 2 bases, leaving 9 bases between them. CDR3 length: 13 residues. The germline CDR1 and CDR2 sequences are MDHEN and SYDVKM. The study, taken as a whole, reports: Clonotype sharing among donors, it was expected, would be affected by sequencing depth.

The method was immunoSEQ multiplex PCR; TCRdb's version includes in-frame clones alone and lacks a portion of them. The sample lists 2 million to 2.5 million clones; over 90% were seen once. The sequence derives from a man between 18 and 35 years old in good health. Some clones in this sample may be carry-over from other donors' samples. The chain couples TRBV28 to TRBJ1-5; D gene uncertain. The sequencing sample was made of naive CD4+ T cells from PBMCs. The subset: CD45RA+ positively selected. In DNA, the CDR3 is TGTGCCAGCATCCCCCAGGGCAATCAGCCCCAGCATTTT. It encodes CASIPQGNQPQHF.